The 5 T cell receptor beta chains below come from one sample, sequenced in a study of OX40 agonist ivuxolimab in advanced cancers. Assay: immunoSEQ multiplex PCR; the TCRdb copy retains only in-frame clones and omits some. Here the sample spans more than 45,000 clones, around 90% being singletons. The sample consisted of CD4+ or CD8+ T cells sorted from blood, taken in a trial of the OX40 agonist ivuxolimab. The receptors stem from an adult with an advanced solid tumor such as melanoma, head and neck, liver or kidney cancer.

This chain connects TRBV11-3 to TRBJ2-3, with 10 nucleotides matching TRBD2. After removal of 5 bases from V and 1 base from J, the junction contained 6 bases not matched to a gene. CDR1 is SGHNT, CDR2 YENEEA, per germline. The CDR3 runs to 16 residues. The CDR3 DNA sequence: TGTGCCAGCAGCAAGGGACTAGCGCCCCGCACAGATACGCAGTATTTT. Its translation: CASSKGLAPRTDTQYF. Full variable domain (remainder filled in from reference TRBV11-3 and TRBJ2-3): EAGVVQSPRYKIIEKKQPVAFWCNPISGHNTLYWYLQNLGQGPELLIRYENEEAVDDSQLPKDRFSAERLKGVDSTLKIQPAELGDSAVYLCASSKGLAPRTDTQYFGPGTRLTVL.

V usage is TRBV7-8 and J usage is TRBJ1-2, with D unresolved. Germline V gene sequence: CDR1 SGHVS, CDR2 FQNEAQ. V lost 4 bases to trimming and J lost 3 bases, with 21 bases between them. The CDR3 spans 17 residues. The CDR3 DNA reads TGTGCCAGCAGCTCTTGGGGTTCGCCTGCCGGCGACTATGGCTACACCTTC. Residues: CASSSWGSPAGDYGYTF.

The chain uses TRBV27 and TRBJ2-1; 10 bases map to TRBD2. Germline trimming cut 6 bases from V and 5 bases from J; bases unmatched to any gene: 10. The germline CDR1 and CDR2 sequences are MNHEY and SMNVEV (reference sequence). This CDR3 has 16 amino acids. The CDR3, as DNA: TGTGCCAGCAGCCCCCCCCCAGCGGGAGGGAACAATGAGCAGTTCTTC. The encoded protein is CASSPPPAGGNNEQFF.

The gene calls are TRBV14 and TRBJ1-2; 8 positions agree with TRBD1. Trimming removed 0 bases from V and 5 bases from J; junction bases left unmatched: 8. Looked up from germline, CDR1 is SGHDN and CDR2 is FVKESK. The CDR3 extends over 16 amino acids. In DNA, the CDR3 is TGTGCCAGCAGCCAAGATGGCAGGGGGCTAGAGTATGGCTACACCTTC. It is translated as CASSQDGRGLEYGYTF.

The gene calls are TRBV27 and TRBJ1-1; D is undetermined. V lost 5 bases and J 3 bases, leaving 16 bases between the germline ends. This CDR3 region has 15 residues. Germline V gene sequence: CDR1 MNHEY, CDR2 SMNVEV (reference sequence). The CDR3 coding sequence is TGTGCCAGCAGTCCCACCAAGGGAATACACACTGAAGCTTTCTTT. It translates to CASSPTKGIHTEAFF.